The entry below describes one TCR beta chain. Its antigen is as yet unknown. These data come from a study of T cell clones after liver transplantation. The ends lost 6 bases at V and 1 base at J; junction bases unmatched: 6. This CDR3 is 14 amino acids long. Germline loops: CDR1 SNHLY, CDR2 FYNNEI. Proliferating CFSE-low MLR cells were sequenced to define alloreactive TCRbeta sequences. Graft donor PBMCs, splenocytes, lymph-node cells, or third-party PBMCs stimulated pre-transplant recipient cells. Profiled with immunoSEQ multiplex PCR; TCRdb holds only in-frame clones, not every one. Among a few thousand clones, about 20% were seen once, and the ten largest hold roughly a sixth. Findings and limits, study-wide: In a couple of subjects, few donor cells limited the measurable donor-reactive repertoire. Post-transplant, graft-donor-reactive CD4 TCRbeta sequences in blood dropped significantly in most of the 8 subjects.

This receptor was obtained from a human patient who received a liver transplant. The graft donor may be the source of some T cells. Material for sequencing was CD8+ T cells from cultured PBMCs. This chain links TRBV2 with TRBJ2-7; 7 bases map to TRBD1. CDR3 bases: TGTGCCAGCAGCCCCCAGACAGGGTCCTACGAGCAGTACTTC. This translates into CASSPQTGSYEQYF.